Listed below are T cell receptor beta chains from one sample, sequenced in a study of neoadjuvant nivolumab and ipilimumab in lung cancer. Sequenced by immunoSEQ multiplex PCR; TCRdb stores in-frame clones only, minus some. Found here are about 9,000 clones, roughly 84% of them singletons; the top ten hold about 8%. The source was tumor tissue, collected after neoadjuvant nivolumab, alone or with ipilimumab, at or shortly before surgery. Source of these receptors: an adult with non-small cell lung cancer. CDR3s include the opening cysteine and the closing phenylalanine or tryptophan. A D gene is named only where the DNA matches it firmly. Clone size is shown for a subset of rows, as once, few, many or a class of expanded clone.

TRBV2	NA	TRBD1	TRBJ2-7	TGTGCCAGCAGTCGGACAGGATACTACGAGCAGTACTTC	CASSRTGYYEQYF
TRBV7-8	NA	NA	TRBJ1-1	TGTGCCAGCAGCTTAGTTGTGAACACTGAAGCTTTCTTT	CASSLVVNTEAFF
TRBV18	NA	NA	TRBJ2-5	TGTGCCAGCTCACCTGGAAGGCAAGAGACCCAGTACTTC	CASSPGRQETQYF
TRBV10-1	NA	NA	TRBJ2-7	TGCGCCAGCAGTGAGTCGGGCCACTACGAGCAGTACTTC	CASSESGHYEQYF
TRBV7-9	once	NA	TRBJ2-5	TGTGCCACCTCAAATGGGGGGTCAGAGACCCAGTACTTC	CATSNGGSETQYF
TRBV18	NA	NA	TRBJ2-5	TGTGCCAGCTCACCGACAGCGCCGGCGCTTGGGGAGACCCAGTACTTC	CASSPTAPALGETQYF
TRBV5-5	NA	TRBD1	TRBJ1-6	TGTGCCAGCAGCTTGGAGACAGGGGGAATGGTCTCACCCCTCCACTTT	CASSLETGGMVSPLHF
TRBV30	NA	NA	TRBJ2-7	TGTGCCTGGAGGGGATCTGAGGGGCAGTACTTC	CAWRGSEGQYF
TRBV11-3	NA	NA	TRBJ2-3	TGTGCCAGCAGCTTTCAGGGCACAGATACGCAGTATTTT	CASSFQGTDTQYF
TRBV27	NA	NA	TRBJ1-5	TGTGCCAGCAGTTTACAAGGTCAGCCCCAGCATTTT	CASSLQGQPQHF
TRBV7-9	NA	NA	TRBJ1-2	TGTGCCAGCAGTCAAGGACAAGGAGGCTACTATGGCTACACCTTC	CASSQGQGGYYGYTF
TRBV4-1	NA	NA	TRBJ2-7	TGCGCCAGCAGCCAATTAGCGGCATACTCCTACGAGCAGTACTTC	CASSQLAAYSYEQYF
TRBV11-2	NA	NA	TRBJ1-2	TGTGCCAGCAGCTTGGCAGGGGCACAACGAAATGGCTACACCTTC	CASSLAGAQRNGYTF
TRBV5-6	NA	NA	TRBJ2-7	TGTGCCAGCAGCTTCTACGGGCAAGCTTACGAGCAGTACTTC	CASSFYGQAYEQYF
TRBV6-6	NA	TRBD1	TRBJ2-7	TGTGCCAGCAGTCCCCGTACAGGGGGAAACGAGCAGTACTTC	CASSPRTGGNEQYF
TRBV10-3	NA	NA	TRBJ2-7	TGTGCCATCAGTGACCTCACAGGAACAGGGCGAAACTTATACGAGCAGTACTTC	CAISDLTGTGRNLYEQYF
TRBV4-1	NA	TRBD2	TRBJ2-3	TGCGCCAGCAGCCCTAGCGGGGGCAACACAGATACGCAGTATTTT	CASSPSGGNTDTQYF
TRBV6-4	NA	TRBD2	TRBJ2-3	TGTGCCAGCAGTGACTCTAGCGGGGGGGCCACAGATACGCAGTATTTT	CASSDSSGGATDTQYF
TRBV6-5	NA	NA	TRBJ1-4	TGTGCCAGCAGTTCGGCGTTGGTGGGAACGAATGAAAAACTGTTTTTT	CASSSALVGTNEKLFF
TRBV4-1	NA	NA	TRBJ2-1	TGCGCCAGCAGCCAAGGATGGGGGCTCAATGAGCAGTTCTTC	CASSQGWGLNEQFF
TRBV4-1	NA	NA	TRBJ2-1	TGCGCCAGCAGCCAAGAGGGACTGGGCAATGAGCAGTTCTTC	CASSQEGLGNEQFF
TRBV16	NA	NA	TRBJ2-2	TGTGCCAGCAGCCAATCCAGGAGCACCGGGGAGCTGTTTTTT	CASSQSRSTGELFF
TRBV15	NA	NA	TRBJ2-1	TGTGCCACCAGCACGGCACCGGGCTTTGGAGGGGATGAGCAGTTCTTC	CATSTAPGFGGDEQFF
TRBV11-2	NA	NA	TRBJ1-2	TGTGCCAGCAGCACTAATAGACAGCTACACTATGGCTACACCTTC	CASSTNRQLHYGYTF
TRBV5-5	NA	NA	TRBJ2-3	TGTGCCAGCAGCTTTAGCGGCACAGATACGCAGTATTTT	CASSFSGTDTQYF
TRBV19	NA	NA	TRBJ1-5	TGTGCCAGTAGGGGTTGGGGCAATCAGCCCCAGCATTTT	CASRGWGNQPQHF
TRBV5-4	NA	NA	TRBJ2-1	TGTGCCAGCAGCTTTAACGGCCAGCGGACCAGCTCCTACAATGAGCAGTTCTTC	CASSFNGQRTSSYNEQFF
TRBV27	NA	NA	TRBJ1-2	TGTGCCAGCAGTTTTAGGGCAGGGCGATCGAATGGCTACACCTTC	CASSFRAGRSNGYTF
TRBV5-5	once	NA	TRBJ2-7	TGTGCCAGCAGTCTCGGAAGGCTCAGCTCCTACGAGCAGTACTTC	CASSLGRLSSYEQYF
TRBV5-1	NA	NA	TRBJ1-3	TGCGCCAGCAGCTTGGGTGCGTTGAGCTCTGGAAACACCATATATTTT	CASSLGALSSGNTIYF
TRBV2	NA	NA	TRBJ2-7	TGTGCCAGCAGTGACGGGGAGCAGTACTTC	CASSDGEQYF
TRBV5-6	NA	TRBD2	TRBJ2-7	TGTGCCAGCAGCTTGGATCGTGGGGGGGACTATTACGAGCAGTACTTC	CASSLDRGGDYYEQYF
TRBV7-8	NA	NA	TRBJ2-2	TGTGCCAGCAGTCGATCGTCGGGGGCCGCGAACGGGGAGCTGTTTTTT	CASSRSSGAANGELFF
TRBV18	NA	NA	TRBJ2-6	TGTGCCAGCTCCCACGATGGGTGGCAGTCTGGGGCCAACGTCCTGACTTTC	CASSHDGWQSGANVLTF
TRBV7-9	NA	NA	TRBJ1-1	TGTGCCAGCAGCTTTGGGGCGGGGACGGCTTTCTTT	CASSFGAGTAFF
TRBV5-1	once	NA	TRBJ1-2	TGCGCCAGCAGCTTAAGCGCTACCTATGGCTACACCTTC	CASSLSATYGYTF
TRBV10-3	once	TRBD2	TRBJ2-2	TGTGCCATCAGGGGGATAGCGGGAGGGGACACCGGGGAGCTGTTTTTT	CAIRGIAGGDTGELFF
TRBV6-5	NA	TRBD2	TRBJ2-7	TGTGCCAGCAGTTACCCGGGACTAGCGGGAGCCTACGAGCAGTACTTC	CASSYPGLAGAYEQYF
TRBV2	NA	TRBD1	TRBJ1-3	TGTGCCAGCAGCTGGTCAGGGGGCTCTGGAAACACCATATATTTT	CASSWSGGSGNTIYF
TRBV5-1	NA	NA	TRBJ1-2	TGCGCCAGCACCGGAGGAGGGGGAGAACTATATGGCTACACCTTC	CASTGGGGELYGYTF
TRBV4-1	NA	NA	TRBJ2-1	TGCGCCAGCAGCCAAGATTGGGGATCTAGCAATGAGCAGTTCTTC	CASSQDWGSSNEQFF
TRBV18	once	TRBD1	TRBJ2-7	TGTGCCAGCTCACCTGAAGGGACAGGGTCTAACGAGCAGTACTTC	CASSPEGTGSNEQYF
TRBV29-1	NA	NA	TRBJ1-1	TGCGCGGGGGCAGATGGAGGCACTGAAGCTTTCTTT	CAGADGGTEAFF
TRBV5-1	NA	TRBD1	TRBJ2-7	TGCGCCAGCAGCCCCACGGGACAGGGTGTGGGAGAGCAGTACTTC	CASSPTGQGVGEQYF
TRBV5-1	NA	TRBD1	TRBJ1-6	TGCGCCAGCAGCTTGGGGACAGGGGTTAATTCACCCCTCCACTTT	CASSLGTGVNSPLHF
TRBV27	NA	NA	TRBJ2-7	TGTGCCAGCAGTTTTGGGGCCTCCTACGAGCAGTACTTC	CASSFGASYEQYF
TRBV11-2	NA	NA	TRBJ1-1	TGTGCCAGCAGCGTCTCTGGGGACACTGAAGCTTTCTTT	CASSVSGDTEAFF